This T cell receptor beta chain was obtained from a study of T cells in narcolepsy. TCRdb keeps only in-frame clones here, not all; method: immunoSEQ multiplex PCR. The sample includes about 27,000 clones, more than 65% of them seen just once. Germline CDR1 SGHNT, CDR2 YYREEE (reference sequence). The V end was cut by 7 bases, the J end by 4 bases, with 14 bases between. This CDR3 is 14 amino acids long. General study findings and limits: Autoreactive clonotypes reportedly recurred in blood of same and different patients, not controls. Same-patient CSF and blood CD4+ T cell clonotypes included HCRT-specific and TRIB2-specific autoreactive ones.

About this clone itself: The target antigen is unknown.

This TCR came from a human donor in good health. Sample: memory (CD45RA-) CD4+ T cells from blood. The chain carries TRBV5-4 and TRBJ1-4; tentatively, D is TRBD1 (6 bases). CDR3 residues: CASGRGGFNEKLFF. DNA for the CDR3: TGTGCCAGCGGAAGGGGGGGGTTTAATGAAAAACTGTTTTTT. Full variable domain (missing parts from reference TRBV5-4 and TRBJ1-4): ETGVTQSPTHLIKTRGQQVTLRCSSQSGHNTVSWYQQALGQGPQFIFQYYREEENGRGNFPPRFSGLQFPNYSSELNVNALELDDSALYLCASGRGGFNEKLFFGSGTQLSVL.